A single sample gave rise to the 20 T cell receptor beta chains below, sequenced in a study of blood T cells in healthy people across ages. Alongside a J-beta primer mix, a sample-barcoded 5' primer served in a second PCR lasting roughly 7 to 11 cycles. TCRdb reprocessed the 5' RACE reads with MiXCR, giving one entry per CDR3 protein. The top ten hold about 4% of the sample, which has approximately 1.5 million distinct CDR3 sequences, roughly 43% seen once. Sequencing was done on a sample of blood. Source of these receptors: a young woman in good health.

The rearrangement uses TRBV5-5 and TRBJ1-5; D is undetermined. The CDR3 spans 15 residues. V was cut by 1 base and J by 0 bases, with 8 bases left in between. Germline V lookup: CDR1 SGHKS, CDR2 YYEKEE (reference sequence). In nucleotides, the CDR3 is TGTGCCAGCAGCTTGTTTGGACCTAGCAATCAGCCCCAGCATTTT. This translates into CASSLFGPSNQPQHF.

CDR3 nucleotides: TGCAGCGCTTCATGGGACGCAGCTAACTATGGCTACACCTTC. Its protein is CSASWDAANYGYTF. This chain links TRBV29-1 with TRBJ1-2, with D possibly TRBD1 on 5 matching bases. The CDR3 contains 14 residues. Germline V gene sequence: CDR1 SQVTM, CDR2 ANQGSEA. V lost 7 bases to trimming and J lost 0 bases, with 15 bases between them.

The CDR3 region has the DNA TGTGCCAGCAGCCAAGCCTTCTATGAGCAGTTCTTC. Translating it yields CASSQAFYEQFF. J is TRBJ2-1 and V is TRBV14; D gene ambiguous. There are 12 residues in the CDR3. V lost 1 base and J 8 bases, leaving 6 bases between the germline ends. Germline V gives CDR1 SGHDN, CDR2 FVKESK. Full variable domain (remainder filled in from reference TRBV14 and TRBJ2-1): EAGVTQFPSHSVIEKGQTVTLRCDPISGHDNLYWYRRVMGKEIKFLLHFVKESKQDESGMPNNRFLAERTGGTYSTLKVQPAELEDSGVYFCASSQAFYEQFFGPGTRLTVL.

The chain employs TRBV20-1 and TRBJ2-1, with D maybe TRBD2 (7 bases). There are 13 residues in the CDR3. V lost 3 bases to trimming and J lost 10 bases, with 16 bases between them. Germline V CDR1 and CDR2: DFQATT, SNEGSKA (reference sequence). CDR3 coding DNA: TGCAGTGCTAGTAGGGGGAGGGGCTACGAGCAGTTCTTC. It specifies CSASRGRGYEQFF.

The gene calls are TRBV29-1 and TRBJ1-5; a weak D match, TRBD1 (5 bases). Germline V CDR1 and CDR2: SQVTM, ANQGSEA. This CDR3 is built from 14 residues. V was pared by 4 bases and J by 2 bases, with 12 bases between. This chain's CDR3 is CSVGETEGNQPQHF. The DNA of the CDR3 is TGCAGCGTTGGCGAGACAGAGGGCAATCAGCCCCAGCATTTT.

This clonotype was found a few times. The CDR3 loop reads CASSSWLAGGQETQYF. The DNA of the CDR3 is TGTGCCAGCAGTAGCTGGTTAGCGGGGGGACAAGAGACCCAGTACTTC. The chain uses TRBV12-3 or TRBV12-4 and TRBJ2-5, with TRBD2 matching 10 bases. The CDR3 is made up of 16 amino acids. Unmatched junction bases numbered 8, after V lost 5 bases and J lost 2 bases.

V and J are TRBV29-1 and TRBJ1-2; the D is unclear. Germline CDR1 is SQVTM and CDR2 is ANQGSEA. The CDR3 has 13 amino acids. V was trimmed by 4 bases and J by 4 bases, leaving 13 bases between them. For the CDR3, the DNA is TGCAGCGTTGTTGAGGGCCTTTTCTATGGCTACACCTTC. Protein product: CSVVEGLFYGYTF.

Remarks on this clonotype: One end of the junction does not line up with germline, which may come from a read error. This chain joins TRBV7-9 and TRBJ1-4, with D unresolved. CDR1 and CDR2 from the germline V gene are SEHNR and FQNEAQ (reference sequence). The CDR3 extends over 13 amino acids. The CDR3 is CASSYRGNGKLFF. The DNA for the CDR3 is TGTGCCAGCAGCTACAGAGGAAATGGAAAACTGTTTTTT.

The gene calls are TRBV2 and TRBJ1-2, with D possibly matching TRBD1 (5 bases). Trimming took off 4 bases at V and 4 bases at J, with 13 bases between the two ends. This CDR3 has 14 residues. Per the germline V gene, CDR1 is SNHLY and CDR2 is FYNNEI. This chain's CDR3 is CASSGQGSVYGYTF. Written as DNA, the CDR3 is TGTGCCAGCAGTGGGCAGGGCTCCGTCTATGGCTACACCTTC. The full variable domain, completed using reference TRBV2 and TRBJ1-2, is EPEVTQTPSHQVTQMGQEVILRCVPISNHLYFYWYRQILGQKVEFLVSFYNNEISEKSEIFDDQFSVERPDGSNFTLKIRSTKLEDSAMYFCASSGQGSVYGYTFGSGTRLTVV.

CDR3 in amino acids: CASSSNSGSSGSPLHF. The CDR3 DNA is TGTGCCAGCAGCTCTAACAGTGGCTCGTCTGGTTCACCCCTCCACTTT. V and J are TRBV5-6 and TRBJ1-6; the D is unclear. The germline gives CDR1 SGHDT, CDR2 YYEEEE. The CDR3 consists of 16 residues. V lost 3 bases to trimming and J lost 9 bases, with 19 bases between them.

This clonotype was seen more than once but under ten times. V gene TRBV24-1 combines with J gene TRBJ2-5; D is ambiguous. Germline V gene sequence: CDR1 KGHDR, CDR2 SFDVKD. The CDR3 sequence is 16 residues long. Deletions cut 5 bases from V and 0 bases from J, with 15 bases between. CDR3 sequence: CATSGKTDWYQETQYF. The DNA for the CDR3 is TGTGCCACCAGTGGTAAGACGGATTGGTACCAAGAGACCCAGTACTTC.

V gene TRBV20-1 combines with J gene TRBJ2-1; a possible D gene is TRBD2 (5 bases). This CDR3 has 12 residues. CDR1 is DFQATT, CDR2 SNEGSKA, per germline (reference sequence). V lost 3 bases and J 10 bases, leaving 13 bases between the germline ends. CDR3 nucleotides: TGCAGTGCTAGCGGACTCGGTCAAGAGCAGTTCTTC. Protein sequence: CSASGLGQEQFF.

The genes are TRBV6-2 or TRBV6-3 and TRBJ1-5; no clear D gene. CDR3 length: 14 residues. Germline lookup yields CDR1 MNHEY and CDR2 SVGEGT. Trimming cost V 7 bases and J 2 bases, with 12 bases left between them. Here the CDR3 reads CASMMTRRNQPQHF. In DNA form, the CDR3 reads TGTGCCAGCATGATGACCCGTCGCAATCAGCCCCAGCATTTT.

The gene calls are TRBV20-1 and TRBJ1-6, with unresolved D. Germline CDR1 is DFQATT and CDR2 is SNEGSKA (reference sequence). V lost 3 bases and J 3 bases, leaving 6 bases between the germline ends. There are 13 residues in the CDR3. CDR3: CSARYSYNSPLHF. The CDR3 DNA reads TGCAGTGCTAGGTACAGCTATAATTCACCCCTCCACTTT.

CDR3 in DNA: TGCGCCAGCAGCTGGGGACAGGGGGTACGCACCGGGGAGCTGTTTTTT. Residues: CASSWGQGVRTGELFF. J is TRBJ2-2 and V is TRBV5-1; TRBD1 matches 11 bases. The V and J ends lost 3 bases and 4 bases, in that order; junction bases with no gene match: 5. This CDR3 is built from 16 residues. Germline V gene data show CDR1 as SGHRS and CDR2 as YFSETQ.

This clonotype was seen just once. V is TRBV7-9 and J is TRBJ2-1, with 9 nucleotides matching TRBD2. The CDR3 consists of 16 residues. V lost 4 bases, J lost 0 bases, and 4 bases stayed unmatched. The V gene's germline CDR1 is SEHNR and CDR2 FQNEAQ (reference sequence). The CDR3 DNA reads TGTGCCAGCAGCTATAGCGGGAGTAGCTCCTACAATGAGCAGTTCTTC. The encoded protein is CASSYSGSSSYNEQFF.

The V gene is TRBV6-5, the J gene TRBJ1-6, with 8 bases identical to TRBD1. This CDR3 region has 16 residues. V dropped 4 bases and J dropped 11; count of bases not matched to a gene: 13. Germline values: CDR1 MNHEY, CDR2 SVGAGI. DNA for the CDR3: TGTGCCAGCAGTTCCTCTTTTCGGACAGGGTATGCACCCCTCCACTTT. It translates to CASSSSFRTGYAPLHF.

The V gene is TRBV10-3, the J gene TRBJ2-5, with D hard to call. The DNA matches TRBJ2-7 better at its end, which makes the J call doubtful. The length of the CDR3 is 14 residues. CDR1 is ENHRY, CDR2 SYGVKD, per germline. CDR3 DNA: TGTGCCATCAGTGACTTCGCTCTTTCGGGCGAGCAGTACTTC. Its protein is CAISDFALSGEQYF.

The chain recombines TRBV6-2 or TRBV6-3 with TRBJ1-1; the D is unclear. Germline CDR1 and CDR2: MNHEY and SVGEGT. The CDR3 is 14 amino acids. The V gene lost 4 bases and the J gene lost 1 base, with 10 bases spanning the gap. CDR3 DNA: TGTGCCAGCAGTTTCAAGTATCGGAACACTGAAGCTTTCTTT. It encodes CASSFKYRNTEAFF.

The chain combines TRBV21-1 with TRBJ2-3; no DNA check was done on the table's D call, TRBD1. TRBV21-1 corresponds to a pseudogene. The CDR3 is 19 amino acids. This CDR3 reads CASSINGGKGQGGTDTQYF. The CDR3 DNA sequence: TGTGCCAGCAGCATAAATGGAGGGAAAGGACAGGGTGGGACAGATACGCAGTATTTT.